This T cell receptor (beta chain) came from a study of T cell changes during pregnancy in multiple sclerosis. CDR3 size: 15 residues. Losses at the gene ends were 2 bases for V and 2 bases for J; bases not matched to a gene: 0. Germline V gene lookup returns CDR1 MNHEY and CDR2 SVGAGI. TCRdb keeps only in-frame clones here, not all; method: immunoSEQ multiplex PCR. The sample includes 100,000 or so clones, around nine tenths of them seen just once. The TCR originated in a female donor in good health, enrolled as a control in a pregnancy study. The chain couples TRBV6-5 to TRBJ1-5; 10 bases align to TRBD1. The sequencing used peripheral blood, collected in the second trimester of pregnancy. CDR3 sequence: CASSYGTGGNQPQHF. Written as DNA, the CDR3 is TGTGCCAGCAGTTACGGGACAGGGGGCAATCAGCCCCAGCATTTT.